One sample yielded the 12 T cell receptor beta chains listed below, sequenced in a study of response to subunit inactivated influenza vaccine. TCRdb ran MiXCR on the RT-PCR reads and lists one entry per CDR3 protein. The data hold 500,000 to 600,000 distinct CDR3 sequences, with about 10% observed a single time. These records were also assigned to another study, of T cells expressing NK-cell markers. In that study: cDNA encoding TCR beta was synthesized via 5'RACE template switching incorporating UMIs.

The starting material was PBMCs from blood, obtained on the day of vaccination. The receptors here all came from a man aged 50 or older who received an inactivated influenza vaccine.

This clonotype was observed a handful of times. J is TRBJ2-7 and V is TRBV7-9, with 7 bases aligning to TRBD1. Germline V lookup: CDR1 SEHNR, CDR2 FQNEAQ (reference sequence). J lost 0 bases, V lost 2 bases, and 4 bases had no gene match. The CDR3 contains 15 residues. Written as DNA, the CDR3 is TGTGCCAGCAGCTTACGGGACAGATCCTCCTACGAGCAGTACTTC. Translated, it gives CASSLRDRSSYEQYF.

V usage is TRBV24-1 and J usage is TRBJ2-1; 10 bases fit TRBD1. The V gene's germline CDR1 is KGHDR and CDR2 SFDVKD. The V segment lost 4 bases and the J segment 8 bases; nucleotides outside the gene matches: 10. This CDR3 is built from 16 residues. This chain's CDR3 is CATSDLGQGKGDEQFF. In nucleotides, the CDR3 is TGTGCCACCAGTGACTTGGGACAGGGGAAGGGAGATGAGCAGTTCTTC.

This clonotype was seen a handful of times. The chain joins TRBV6-2 or TRBV6-3 to TRBJ1-1; maybe TRBD1 (6 bases). The CDR3 totals 17 residues. The germline gives CDR1 MNHEY, CDR2 SVGEGT. V was clipped by 2 bases and J by 0 bases, with 16 bases between them. CDR3 coding DNA: TGTGCCAGCAGTTACGATATCACAGGGCTCATGAACACTGAAGCTTTCTTT. It translates to CASSYDITGLMNTEAFF.

The chain couples TRBV28 to TRBJ2-5, with D tentatively TRBD1 (5 bases). V lost 11 bases to trimming and J lost 2 bases, with 18 bases between them. CDR3 length equals 14 residues. Germline CDR1 and CDR2: MDHEN and SYDVKM. The CDR3 here is CAAGMMTQQETQYF. The CDR3 nucleotides are TGTGCCGCAGGGATGATGACCCAACAAGAGACCCAGTACTTC.

This clonotype was counted a few times. The rearrangement joins TRBV4-1 to TRBJ1-1; no definite D call. V was cut by 0 bases and J by 5 bases, with 10 bases left in between. The CDR3 totals 14 residues. Per the germline V gene, CDR1 is MGHRA and CDR2 is YSYEKL. CDR3: CASSQDRDLTEAFF. CDR3 DNA: TGCGCCAGCAGCCAAGATCGGGATCTGACTGAAGCTTTCTTT.

The CDR3: CASSRGRNEKLFF. The CDR3 DNA follows: TGTGCCAGCAGTCGGGGGAGGAATGAAAAACTGTTTTTT. This chain connects TRBV12-3 or TRBV12-4 to TRBJ1-4; weak D call: TRBD1 (5 bases). The CDR3 length is 13 residues. Trimming removed 5 bases at V and 5 bases at J, with 9 bases between.

This clonotype was detected a few times. The chain is built from TRBV10-3 and TRBJ2-5, with a tentative D call TRBD2 (5 bases). The V end lost 10 bases, the J end lost 5 bases, and 14 bases lay between the germline ends. There are 12 residues in the CDR3. CDR1 is ENHRY, CDR2 SYGVKD, per germline. The CDR3 coding sequence is TGTGCCACCGGGGAGAGCGGTGAGACCCAGTACTTC. This translates into CATGESGETQYF.

The chain links TRBV5-4 to TRBJ2-5, with 8 bases matching TRBD1. The CDR3 consists of 15 residues. J lost 4 bases, V lost 2 bases, and 7 bases had no gene match. Germline V gene sequence: CDR1 SGHNT, CDR2 YYREEE (reference sequence). The CDR3 sequence: CASSFRTGIGETQYF. In nucleotides, the CDR3 is TGTGCCAGCAGCTTCCGGACAGGGATAGGAGAGACCCAGTACTTC.

The gene calls are TRBV4-3 and TRBJ2-5; no definite D call. CDR3 length: 15 amino acids. V was clipped by 0 bases and J by 2 bases, with 10 bases between them. Germline CDR1 reads LGHNA; CDR2 reads YSLEER. DNA for the CDR3: TGCGCCAGCAGCCAAGAATTAGGTCCTCAAGAGACCCAGTACTTC. Translated: CASSQELGPQETQYF.

This clonotype occurred many times. The J gene is TRBJ1-2, the V gene TRBV6-1; TRBD1 might be the D (5 bases). Germline V gene sequence: CDR1 MNHNS, CDR2 SASEGT. V was pared by 6 bases and J by 4 bases, with 12 bases between. This CDR3 region has 13 residues. CDR3 nucleotide sequence: TGTGCCAGCAGCAATGGACAAAGCTATGGCTACACCTTC. Translation: CASSNGQSYGYTF.

The rearrangement joins TRBV2 to TRBJ2-7; tentative D call: TRBD1 (6 bases). Germline V CDR1 and CDR2: SNHLY, FYNNEI. This CDR3 contains 15 residues. V shed 6 bases and J shed 2 bases, with 17 bases lying between them. CDR3 coding DNA: TGTGCCAGCAGACCAGAACGAGGGACAACCTACGAGCAGTACTTC. Its translation is CASRPERGTTYEQYF.

This clonotype has a handful of counts. The rearrangement joins TRBV7-6 to TRBJ2-2, with D uncertain. The CDR3 consists of 13 residues. Germline assignment: CDR1 SGHVS and CDR2 FNYEAQ. V shed 9 bases and J shed 0 bases, with 8 bases lying between them. For the CDR3, the DNA is TGTGCCAGTCAGAAGACGAACACCGGGGAGCTGTTTTTT. Translation gives CASQKTNTGELFF. Full variable domain (rest looked up from reference TRBV7-6 and TRBJ2-2): GAGVSQSPRYKVTKRGQDVALRCDPISGHVSLYWYRQALGQGPEFLTYFNYEAQQDKSGLPNDRFSAERPEGSISTLTIQRTEQRDSAMYRCASQKTNTGELFFGEGSRLTVL.